Listed below are T cell receptor beta chains from one sample, sequenced in a study of post-analysis software for immune sequencing data. TCRdb passed the PCR reads through MiXCR, listing each CDR3 protein once. The sample includes hundreds of thousands of distinct CDR3 sequences, 55% to 60% of them seen just once. Sequencing was carried out using blood. Every receptor here comes from a girl aged 2-10 years with multiple sclerosis. Both conserved end residues are part of each CDR3. Each record gives: V gene, J gene, D gene, clone size, CDR3 protein, CDR3 DNA. D genes are given only for firm matches. Clone size, where shown, is once, few, many, or a class for clones that have expanded.

V gene: TRBV9
J gene: TRBJ2-3
D gene: -
clone size: few
CDR3 protein: CASSKGQLSTDTQYF
CDR3 DNA: TGTGCCAGCAGCAAAGGGCAGCTTTCCACAGATACGCAGTATTTT

V gene: TRBV20-1
J gene: TRBJ1-5
D gene: -
clone size: -
CDR3 protein: CSARDETGVSNQPQHF
CDR3 DNA: TGCAGTGCTAGAGATGAAACGGGGGTAAGCAATCAGCCCCAGCATTTT

V gene: TRBV4-3
J gene: TRBJ1-5
D gene: -
clone size: -
CDR3 protein: CASSPQMGQPQHF
CDR3 DNA: TGCGCCAGCAGCCCCCAAATGGGGCAGCCCCAGCATTTT

V gene: TRBV20-1
J gene: TRBJ1-5
D gene: -
clone size: -
CDR3 protein: CSAGVSGNQPQHF
CDR3 DNA: TGCAGTGCTGGCGTCTCAGGGAATCAGCCCCAGCATTTT

V gene: TRBV11-2
J gene: TRBJ1-1
D gene: -
clone size: few
CDR3 protein: CASSLAFQAEAFF
CDR3 DNA: TGTGCCAGCAGCTTAGCATTCCAGGCTGAAGCTTTCTTT

V gene: TRBV20-1
J gene: TRBJ2-5
D gene: TRBD1
clone size: -
CDR3 protein: CSASRQGRETQYF
CDR3 DNA: TGCAGTGCTTCCCGACAGGGGAGGGAGACCCAGTACTTC

V gene: TRBV10-2
J gene: TRBJ2-5
D gene: -
clone size: -
CDR3 protein: CANRSGNEQYF
CDR3 DNA: TGCGCCAACAGGTCGGGTAATGAGCAGTACTTC

V gene: TRBV6-5
J gene: TRBJ1-1
D gene: -
clone size: once
CDR3 protein: CASTPPGASTEAFF
CDR3 DNA: TGTGCCAGCACCCCCCCGGGGGCAAGCACTGAAGCTTTCTTT

V gene: TRBV10-3
J gene: TRBJ2-5
D gene: TRBD2
clone size: -
CDR3 protein: CAISPSGTYQETQYF
CDR3 DNA: TGTGCCATCAGTCCTAGCGGGACGTACCAAGAGACCCAGTACTTC

V gene: TRBV11-3
J gene: TRBJ2-3
D gene: -
clone size: -
CDR3 protein: CASSVTFDTQYF
CDR3 DNA: TGTGCCAGCAGCGTAACGTTCGATACGCAGTATTTT

V gene: TRBV20-1
J gene: TRBJ2-5
D gene: TRBD2
clone size: -
CDR3 protein: CSAPPASGIKTQYF
CDR3 DNA: TGCAGTGCCCCCCCTGCGAGCGGGATAAAGACCCAGTACTTC

V gene: TRBV20-1
J gene: TRBJ2-3
D gene: -
clone size: -
CDR3 protein: CSASTSVVDTQYF
CDR3 DNA: TGCAGTGCTAGCACCAGCGTTGTAGATACGCAGTATTTT

V gene: TRBV2
J gene: TRBJ1-2
D gene: TRBD1
clone size: -
CDR3 protein: CASSRGTGNGYTF
CDR3 DNA: TGTGCCAGCAGTAGAGGGACAGGCAATGGCTACACCTTC

V gene: TRBV7-2
J gene: TRBJ2-3
D gene: TRBD2
clone size: few
CDR3 protein: CASSLVIGGGLKDTQYF
CDR3 DNA: TGTGCCAGCAGCTTAGTAATCGGGGGGGGGCTTAAAGATACGCAGTATTTT

V gene: TRBV7-2
J gene: TRBJ2-7
D gene: TRBD2
clone size: -
CDR3 protein: CASGLAGTSGGYEQYF
CDR3 DNA: TGTGCCAGCGGCTTAGCTGGGACTAGCGGGGGGTACGAGCAGTACTTC

V gene: TRBV6-5
J gene: TRBJ1-2
D gene: TRBD1
clone size: once
CDR3 protein: CASSYGTGFYGYTF
CDR3 DNA: TGTGCCAGCAGTTATGGGACAGGGTTCTATGGCTACACCTTC

V gene: TRBV7-8
J gene: TRBJ1-5
D gene: -
clone size: -
CDR3 protein: CASSLNREQPQHF
CDR3 DNA: TGTGCCAGCAGCTTAAATCGAGAACAGCCCCAGCATTTT

V gene: TRBV7-2
J gene: TRBJ2-1
D gene: -
clone size: -
CDR3 protein: CASSLSQGIMNNERFF
CDR3 DNA: TGTGCCAGCAGCTTAAGCCAAGGAATAATGAACAATGAGCGGTTCTTC

V gene: TRBV12-3/TRBV12-4
J gene: TRBJ2-1
D gene: TRBD1
clone size: -
CDR3 protein: CASSWGTGGYNEQFF
CDR3 DNA: TGTGCCAGCAGTTGGGGGACAGGGGGATACAATGAGCAGTTCTTC

V gene: TRBV29-1
J gene: TRBJ2-1
D gene: -
clone size: -
CDR3 protein: CSNDAGTSPIGEQFF
CDR3 DNA: TGCAGCAACGACGCCGGGACTTCCCCAATTGGGGAGCAGTTCTTC

V gene: TRBV7-9
J gene: TRBJ2-7
D gene: -
clone size: few
CDR3 protein: CASSLDGGSEQYF
CDR3 DNA: TGTGCCAGCAGCTTAGACGGTGGTAGCGAGCAGTACTTC

V gene: TRBV29-1
J gene: TRBJ2-7
D gene: TRBD1
clone size: -
CDR3 protein: CSVGIRQGSEQYF
CDR3 DNA: TGCAGCGTGGGCATTAGACAGGGCTCCGAGCAGTACTTC

V gene: TRBV3-1
J gene: TRBJ2-2
D gene: -
clone size: -
CDR3 protein: CASSQGTVAGELFF
CDR3 DNA: TGTGCCAGCAGCCAAGGCACCGTCGCGGGGGAGCTGTTTTTT

V gene: TRBV20-1
J gene: TRBJ2-1
D gene: -
clone size: -
CDR3 protein: CSAKDYNEQFF
CDR3 DNA: TGCAGTGCTAAGGACTACAATGAGCAGTTCTTC

V gene: TRBV20-1
J gene: TRBJ2-1
D gene: -
clone size: -
CDR3 protein: CSARDIGENEQFF
CDR3 DNA: TGCAGTGCTAGGGATATTGGGGAAAATGAGCAGTTCTTC

V gene: TRBV4-1
J gene: TRBJ2-7
D gene: TRBD2
clone size: -
CDR3 protein: CASSQPHLLAVLYEQYF
CDR3 DNA: TGCGCCAGCAGCCAACCCCATTTGCTAGCGGTACTCTACGAGCAGTACTTC

V gene: TRBV18
J gene: TRBJ1-4
D gene: -
clone size: -
CDR3 protein: CASSLRTLQMGEKLFF
CDR3 DNA: TGTGCCAGCTCACTCCGGACATTACAAATGGGTGAAAAACTGTTTTTT